These 21 T cell receptor beta chains came from one sample sequenced in a study of technical replicates of blood from a few donors. Assay used: immunoSEQ multiplex PCR; TCRdb lists only in-frame clones, some missing. The table includes approximately 89,000 clones, around 96% detected once. Sequenced input: T cells isolated from PBMCs. The source of these receptors is a human donor in good health.

The CDR3 DNA sequence: TGTGCCAGCAGTGAGTCCTTATCTTCACCCCTCCACTTT. Its protein product is CASSESLSSPLHF. The rearrangement uses TRBV2 and TRBJ1-6; D call uncertain. Germline V gene data show CDR1 as SNHLY and CDR2 as FYNNEI. This CDR3 contains 13 residues. Trimming removed 3 bases at V and 9 bases at J, with 9 bases between.

The chain couples TRBV5-4 to TRBJ2-1, with 14 bases identical to TRBD2. Germline values: CDR1 SGHNT, CDR2 YYREEE (reference sequence). The CDR3 extends over 17 amino acids. With V trimmed by 1 base and J by 15 bases, 15 bases remained unmatched. CDR3 sequence (DNA): TGTGCCAGCAGCTTGAATGGGGCCGGGACTAGCGGGAGTGGGCGGTTCTTC. Its translation: CASSLNGAGTSGSGRFF.

The rearrangement uses TRBV4-1 and TRBJ2-1; perhaps TRBD2 as D (5 bases). The CDR3 is 16 amino acids. Trimming pared 2 bases from V and 6 bases from J, leaving 17 bases between. The V gene's germline CDR1 is MGHRA and CDR2 YSYEKL. CDR3 DNA sequence: TGCGCCAGCAGCCAAACCCCGGGATTAGGGAGCAATGAGCAGTTCTTC. It specifies CASSQTPGLGSNEQFF.

The V call is TRBV23-1, the J call TRBJ2-5, with D possibly TRBD2 on 6 matching bases. TRBV23-1 is flagged as an ORF with uncertain function. The germline V and J ends were trimmed by 0 bases and 5 bases, with 7 bases remaining between them. This CDR3 is 13 amino acids long. CDR3 in DNA: TGCGCCAGCAGTCAATCGGAGGGGGAGACCCAGTACTTC. It translates to CASSQSEGETQYF.

The V and J genes are TRBV7-9 and TRBJ2-2; D may be TRBD2 (6 bases). CDR1 and CDR2 (germline): SEHNR, FQNEAQ (reference sequence). The CDR3 is 14 amino acids. V lost 8 bases, J lost 7 bases, and 17 bases lay in between. The CDR3 region is CASRLPGVYGELFF. DNA for the CDR3: TGTGCCAGCCGGCTCCCGGGGGTATACGGGGAGCTGTTTTTT.

The chain employs TRBV6-5 and TRBJ1-1; tentatively, D is TRBD1 (5 bases). The V end was cut by 7 bases, the J end by 1 base, with 13 bases between. Germline V gene lookup returns CDR1 MNHEY and CDR2 SVGAGI. The CDR3 is 14 amino acids. The CDR3 coding sequence is TGTGCCAGCACCACTCAGGGAAAGAACACTGAAGCTTTCTTT. This encodes CASTTQGKNTEAFF.

The rearrangement joins TRBV2 to TRBJ1-3, with no clear D. The CDR3 is 12 residues long. The V gene lost 6 bases and the J gene lost 8 bases, with 11 bases spanning the gap. Looked up from germline, CDR1 is SNHLY and CDR2 is FYNNEI. CDR3 sequence (DNA): TGTGCCAGCAGAGCCAGCGTTGACACCATATATTTT. The encoded protein is CASRASVDTIYF.

This clone was observed a single time. This sequence joins TRBV27 and TRBJ2-7; the match to TRBD2 covers 10 bases. Germline V CDR1 and CDR2: MNHEY, SMNVEV (reference sequence). The ends lost 6 bases at V and 6 bases at J; junction bases unmatched: 17. The length of the CDR3 is 17 residues. CDR3 nucleotide sequence: TGTGCCAGCAGGCCCGTGGTTTGGGCTAGCGGGGGTTCCGAGCAGTACTTC. This gives the protein CASRPVVWASGGSEQYF.

This chain connects TRBV5-4 to TRBJ2-7; 10 positions match TRBD1. CDR1 and CDR2 (germline): SGHNT, YYREEE (reference sequence). There are 14 residues in the CDR3. The J segment lost 6 bases and the V segment lost 4 bases, leaving 7 bases of the junction unmatched. The CDR3 region is CASSDRDRGGEQYF. The CDR3 DNA reads TGTGCCAGCAGCGACCGGGACAGGGGAGGCGAGCAGTACTTC.

The chain joins TRBV2 to TRBJ1-4; tentatively, D is TRBD1 (5 bases). Germline V lookup: CDR1 SNHLY, CDR2 FYNNEI. The length of the CDR3 is 16 residues. Trimming left V 9 bases short and J 7 bases short, with 24 bases between. The CDR3 region has the DNA TGTGCCAGTACCGGGTACGTGGGAACCCAGGGTGAAAAACTGTTTTTT. Protein: CASTGYVGTQGEKLFF.

The chain employs TRBV5-1 and TRBJ2-7; 7 nucleotides line up with TRBD1. CDR1 is SGHRS and CDR2 is YFSETQ in the germline V gene. V shed 6 bases, J shed 1 base, and the junction held 22 bases outside the gene matches. The CDR3 runs 19 residues. CDR3 coding DNA: TGCGCCAGCACTACAGGGGACGGTTCCAGCCATTCATGGTCCTACGAGCAGTACTTC. Its translation is CASTTGDGSSHSWSYEQYF.

The chain couples TRBV6-6 to TRBJ1-4; D possibly corresponds to TRBD1 (6 bases). V shed 0 bases and J shed 3 bases, with 11 bases lying between them. The CDR3 runs to 16 residues. CDR1 is MNHNY and CDR2 is SVGAGI in the germline V gene (reference sequence). The CDR3 bases are TGTGCCAGCAGTTACTCAGGGGGGGGCGCTAATGAAAAACTGTTTTTT. It codes for CASSYSGGGANEKLFF.

This chain uses TRBV10-1 with TRBJ2-7; D unresolved. In germline, CDR1 is WNHNN, CDR2 SYGVQD (reference sequence). V lost 3 bases and J 0 bases, leaving 9 bases between the germline ends. The CDR3 consists of 14 residues. The CDR3 DNA sequence: TGCGCCAGCAGTGATACCCTACCCTCCTACGAGCAGTACTTC. It is translated as CASSDTLPSYEQYF.

This clone has a handful of counts. The gene calls are TRBV11-3 and TRBJ2-7, with 10 bases identical to TRBD2. Germline V gives CDR1 SGHNT, CDR2 YENEEA. J gave up 2 bases and V 2 bases, and 0 bases lay outside the gene matches. The CDR3 spans 14 residues. The DNA for the CDR3 is TGTGCCAGCAGCTTAAGCGGGGGGGCCTACGAGCAGTACTTC. This translates into CASSLSGGAYEQYF.

This rearrangement joins TRBV4-1 to TRBJ2-1; a weak D match, TRBD1 (6 bases). The ends were cut back, 3 bases at V and 5 bases at J, with 17 bases in the middle. The CDR3 is 16 residues long. Germline assignment: CDR1 MGHRA and CDR2 YSYEKL. The CDR3 sequence: CASSHRILDSDNEQFF. CDR3 in DNA: TGCGCCAGCAGCCATCGCATCTTGGACAGCGACAATGAGCAGTTCTTC.

The chain has TRBV10-3 and TRBJ1-5; D is uncertain. The CDR3 length is 14 residues. Between the trimmed V and J ends, which lost 11 bases and 2 bases, there was a span of 16 bases. CDR1 and CDR2 from the germline V gene are ENHRY and SYGVKD. The CDR3 region is CASTGEGGNQPQHF. The DNA of the CDR3 is TGTGCCTCAACTGGGGAGGGCGGCAATCAGCCCCAGCATTTT.

V usage is TRBV28 and J usage is TRBJ1-2; 9 nucleotides match TRBD1. The CDR3 is 14 amino acids. Trimming at V came to 8 bases and at J to 2 bases, leaving 6 bases not matched to a gene. Germline loops: CDR1 MDHEN, CDR2 SYDVKM. Here the CDR3 reads CASATGGVNYGYTF. CDR3 sequence (DNA): TGTGCCAGCGCGACAGGGGGGGTAAACTATGGCTACACCTTC.

The gene calls are TRBV5-1 and TRBJ2-3, with a possible D match to TRBD1 (5 bases). The CDR3 runs 17 residues. Trimming removed 0 bases from V and 2 bases from J, with 16 bases in between. The V gene's germline CDR1 is SGHRS and CDR2 YFSETQ. This CDR3 is CASSLAGRGRDTDTQYF. The CDR3 coding sequence is TGCGCCAGCAGCTTGGCGGGTAGGGGAAGGGACACAGATACGCAGTATTTT.

The chain has TRBV9 and TRBJ2-2, with 8 bases identical to TRBD2. With V trimmed by 3 bases and J by 4 bases, 8 bases remained unmatched. The CDR3 is 16 residues long. The germline V gene encodes CDR1 SGDLS and CDR2 YYNGEE. In DNA form, the CDR3 reads TGTGCCAGCAGCGGGCGGCAGCGGGGGACCACCGGGGAGCTGTTTTTT. Translated, it gives CASSGRQRGTTGELFF.

The chain carries TRBV10-1 and TRBJ1-1, with D possibly being TRBD1 (5 bases). This CDR3 has 13 residues. V lost 8 bases and J 1 base, leaving 11 bases between the germline ends. CDR1 WNHNN and CDR2 SYGVQD come from the germline V gene (reference sequence). The CDR3 bases are TGCGCCAGCCCCGTAGGGGAGAACACTGAAGCTTTCTTT. It encodes CASPVGENTEAFF.

The chain carries TRBV19 and TRBJ2-7; a weak D match, TRBD1 (6 bases). There are 15 residues in the CDR3. Germline lookup yields CDR1 LNHDA and CDR2 SQIVND (reference sequence). The V and J ends lost 3 bases and 0 bases respectively, with 12 bases between them. The CDR3 protein is CASSIKQGSSYEQYF. CDR3 DNA sequence: TGTGCCAGTAGTATTAAGCAGGGGAGCTCCTACGAGCAGTACTTC.